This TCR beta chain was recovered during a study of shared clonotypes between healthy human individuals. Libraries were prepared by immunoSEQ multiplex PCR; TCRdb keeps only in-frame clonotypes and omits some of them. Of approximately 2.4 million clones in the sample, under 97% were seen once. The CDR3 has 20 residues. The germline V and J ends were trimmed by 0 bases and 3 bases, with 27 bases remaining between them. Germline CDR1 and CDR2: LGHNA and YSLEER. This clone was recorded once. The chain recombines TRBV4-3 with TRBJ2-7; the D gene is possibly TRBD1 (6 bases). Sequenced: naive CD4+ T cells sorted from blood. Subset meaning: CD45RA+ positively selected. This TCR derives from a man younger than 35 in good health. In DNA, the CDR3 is TGCGCCAGCAGCCAAGAAGTAGAGACAGGAAGTTCCTCTACGCGCTACGAGCAGTACTTC. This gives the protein CASSQEVETGSSSTRYEQYF.